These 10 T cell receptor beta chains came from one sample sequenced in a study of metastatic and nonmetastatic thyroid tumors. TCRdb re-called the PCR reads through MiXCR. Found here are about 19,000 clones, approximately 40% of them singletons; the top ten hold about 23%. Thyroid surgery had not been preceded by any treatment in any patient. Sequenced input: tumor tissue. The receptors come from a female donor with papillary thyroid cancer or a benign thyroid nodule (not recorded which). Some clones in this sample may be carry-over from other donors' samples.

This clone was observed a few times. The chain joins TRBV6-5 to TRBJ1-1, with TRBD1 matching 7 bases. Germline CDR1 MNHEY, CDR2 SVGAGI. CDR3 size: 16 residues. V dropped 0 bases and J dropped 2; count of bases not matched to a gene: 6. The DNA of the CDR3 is TGTGCCAGCAGTTACTCGGTCGGGACAGTCAACACTGAAGCTTTCTTT. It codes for CASSYSVGTVNTEAFF.

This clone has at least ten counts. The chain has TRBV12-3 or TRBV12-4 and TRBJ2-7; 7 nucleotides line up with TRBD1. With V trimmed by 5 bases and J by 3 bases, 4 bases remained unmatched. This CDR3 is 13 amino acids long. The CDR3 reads CASSGTAFYEQYF. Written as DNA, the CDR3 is TGTGCCAGCAGTGGGACAGCCTTCTACGAGCAGTACTTC.

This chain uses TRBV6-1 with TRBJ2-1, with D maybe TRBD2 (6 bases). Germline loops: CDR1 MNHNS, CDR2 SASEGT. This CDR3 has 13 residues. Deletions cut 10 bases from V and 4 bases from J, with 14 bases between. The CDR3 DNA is TGTGCCACGCTCCCGGAGGGGTACAATGAGCAGTTCTTC. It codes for CATLPEGYNEQFF.

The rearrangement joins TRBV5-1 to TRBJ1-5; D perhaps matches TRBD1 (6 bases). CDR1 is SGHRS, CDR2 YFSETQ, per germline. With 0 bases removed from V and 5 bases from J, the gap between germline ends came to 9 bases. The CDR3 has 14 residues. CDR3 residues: CASSLAAGDQPQHF. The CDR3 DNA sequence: TGCGCCAGCAGCTTGGCGGCAGGGGATCAGCCCCAGCATTTT.

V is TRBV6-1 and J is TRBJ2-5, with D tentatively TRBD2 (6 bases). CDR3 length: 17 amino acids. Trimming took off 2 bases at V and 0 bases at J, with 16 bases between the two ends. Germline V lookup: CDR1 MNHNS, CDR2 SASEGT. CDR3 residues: CASSEPEARRDQETQYF. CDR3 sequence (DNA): TGTGCCAGCAGTGAACCCGAAGCGCGGAGGGACCAAGAGACCCAGTACTTC.

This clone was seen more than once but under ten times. CDR3 protein: CASREGPEQYF. The CDR3 DNA reads TGCGCCAGCAGAGAAGGCCCCGAGCAGTACTTC. The V call is TRBV10-2, the J call TRBJ2-7; D is unresolved. V was clipped by 6 bases and J by 6 bases, with 9 bases between them. Per the germline V gene, CDR1 is WSHSY and CDR2 is SAAADI. The CDR3 has 11 residues.

In nucleotides, the CDR3 is TGTGCCAGCAGCTCCGGACCACCAAATCAGCCCCAGCATTTT. Its translation: CASSSGPPNQPQHF. This chain connects TRBV7-2 to TRBJ1-5; D is unresolved. CDR1 is SGHTA and CDR2 is FQGNSA in the germline V gene. The CDR3 has 14 amino acids. Trimming removed 4 bases from V and 4 bases from J, with 11 bases in between.

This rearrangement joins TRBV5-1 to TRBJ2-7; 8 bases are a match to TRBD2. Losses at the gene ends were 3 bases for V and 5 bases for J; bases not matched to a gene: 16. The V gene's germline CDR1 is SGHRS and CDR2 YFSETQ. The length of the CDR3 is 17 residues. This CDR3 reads CASSSTIQLAGLNEQYF. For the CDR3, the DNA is TGCGCCAGCAGCTCGACCATCCAGCTAGCGGGTCTCAACGAGCAGTACTTC.

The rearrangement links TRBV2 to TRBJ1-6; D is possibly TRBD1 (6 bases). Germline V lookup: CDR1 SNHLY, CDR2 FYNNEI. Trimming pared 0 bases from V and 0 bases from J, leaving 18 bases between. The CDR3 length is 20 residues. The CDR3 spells CASSEASGWGQSSYNSPLHF. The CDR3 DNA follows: TGTGCCAGCAGTGAAGCGTCGGGTTGGGGACAAAGCTCCTATAATTCACCCCTCCACTTT. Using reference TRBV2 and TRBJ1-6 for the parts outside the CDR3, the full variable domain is EPEVTQTPSHQVTQMGQEVILRCVPISNHLYFYWYRQILGQKVEFLVSFYNNEISEKSEIFDDQFSVERPDGSNFTLKIRSTKLEDSAMYFCASSEASGWGQSSYNSPLHFGNGTRLTVT.

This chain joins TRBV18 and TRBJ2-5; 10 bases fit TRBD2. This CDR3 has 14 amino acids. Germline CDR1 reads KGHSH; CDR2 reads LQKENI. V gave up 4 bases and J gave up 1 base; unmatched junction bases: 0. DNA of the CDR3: TGTGCCAGCTCACTAGCGGGGGGCCAAGAGACCCAGTACTTC. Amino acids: CASSLAGGQETQYF.